The 16 T cell receptor beta chains listed next were all sequenced from one sample in a study of blood T cell repertoires in COVID-19. Libraries were prepared by immunoSEQ multiplex PCR; TCRdb keeps only in-frame clonotypes and omits some of them. The repertoire includes around 300,000 clones, around 86% of them detected once, and 2% to 2.5% sits in the top ten. Sequencing was performed on peripheral blood. The receptor source for this set is a man in his fifties with acute or convalescent COVID-19.

The chain is built from TRBV5-1 and TRBJ1-5, with 7 bases that match TRBD1. CDR3 size: 14 residues. V was clipped by 4 bases and J by 5 bases; unmatched bases: 6. Per the germline V gene, CDR1 is SGHRS and CDR2 is YFSETQ. In DNA form, the CDR3 reads TGCGCCAGCAGCCCGACAGGGTCGGATCAGCCCCAGCATTTT. Translated, it gives CASSPTGSDQPQHF. Supplemented by reference TRBV5-1 and TRBJ1-5, the full variable domain reads KAGVTQTPRYLIKTRGQQVTLSCSPISGHRSVSWYQQTPGQGLQFLFEYFSETQRNKGNFPGRFSGRQFSNSRSEMNVSTLELGDSALYLCASSPTGSDQPQHFGDGTRLSIL.

The chain has TRBV25-1 and TRBJ1-2, with D tentatively TRBD1 (6 bases). Per germline, CDR1 MGHDK and CDR2 SYGVNS. V was cut by 8 bases and J by 8 bases, with 15 bases left in between. There are 12 residues in the CDR3. The chain's CDR3 is CASGNRAMGYTF. As DNA, the CDR3 is TGTGCCAGCGGAAACAGGGCTATGGGCTACACCTTC.

This clone has only one observation. The chain carries TRBV5-4 and TRBJ2-6; 7 nucleotides line up with TRBD1. Germline assignment: CDR1 SGHNT and CDR2 YYREEE (reference sequence). The CDR3 has 17 amino acids. V lost 0 bases, J lost 4 bases, and 7 bases stayed unmatched. The chain's CDR3 is CASSLGQGSGGANVLTF. The CDR3 nucleotides are TGTGCCAGCAGCTTGGGACAGGGAAGTGGGGGGGCCAACGTCCTGACTTTC.

The chain couples TRBV19 to TRBJ2-3; TRBD2 matches at 8 bases. V lost 1 base and J lost 6; bases outside the gene matches: 6. Looked up from germline, CDR1 is LNHDA and CDR2 is SQIVND (reference sequence). CDR3 size: 15 residues. The DNA for the CDR3 is TGTGCCAGTAGTATAGTTGGGACTAGGCGGGATACGCAGTATTTT. It is translated as CASSIVGTRRDTQYF.

This rearrangement joins TRBV30 to TRBJ2-7; 8 bases map to TRBD2. The V segment lost 3 bases and the J segment 1 base; nucleotides outside the gene matches: 8. This CDR3 is 15 amino acids long. Germline values: CDR1 GTSNPN, CDR2 SVGIG (reference sequence). The CDR3 region is CAWRNQRGNSYEQYF. The DNA of the CDR3 is TGTGCCTGGAGAAACCAGCGGGGGAATTCCTACGAGCAGTACTTC.

This chain links TRBV5-4 with TRBJ2-1; 7 bases align to TRBD2. Germline lookup yields CDR1 SGHNT and CDR2 YYREEE (reference sequence). The J segment lost 10 bases and the V segment lost 6 bases, leaving 16 bases of the junction unmatched. CDR3 length: 15 residues. The CDR3 sequence: CASTEGASGTTEQFF. The DNA of the CDR3 is TGTGCCAGCACCGAAGGGGCTAGCGGAACTACCGAGCAGTTCTTC.

The chain joins TRBV5-1 to TRBJ1-1; D call uncertain. Trimming shortened V by 3 bases and J by 1 base, and 16 bases separated the two germline ends. This CDR3 has 16 residues. Germline V gives CDR1 SGHRS, CDR2 YFSETQ. This chain's CDR3 is CASSSQTSLGNTEAFF. In DNA form, the CDR3 reads TGCGCCAGCAGCTCACAGACTAGCCTGGGGAACACTGAAGCTTTCTTT.

The chain has TRBV7-3 and TRBJ1-3; the D is unclear. Germline V CDR1 and CDR2: SGHTA, FQGTGA. The V and J ends lost 1 base and 0 bases respectively, with 7 bases between them. The CDR3 is 15 residues long. CDR3 loop: CASSLNGISGNTIYF. CDR3 DNA: TGTGCCAGCAGCTTAAACGGTATCTCTGGAAACACCATATATTTT.

The rearrangement links TRBV7-2 to TRBJ1-2; D remains ambiguous. Germline values: CDR1 SGHTA, CDR2 FQGNSA. V was clipped by 7 bases and J by 0 bases, with 9 bases between them. The length of the CDR3 is 13 residues. CDR3 coding DNA: TGTGCCAGCACGACAACACCTAACTATGGCTACACCTTC. Translating gives CASTTTPNYGYTF. Full variable domain (outside the CDR3, taken from reference TRBV7-2 and TRBJ1-2): GAGVSQSPSNKVTEKGKDVELRCDPISGHTALYWYRQSLGQGLEFLIYFQGNSAPDKSGLPSDRFSAERTGGSVSTLTIQRTQQEDSAVYLCASTTTPNYGYTFGSGTRLTVV.

The rearrangement links TRBV27 to TRBJ1-3; tentative D call: TRBD1 (6 bases). Germline V gene data show CDR1 as MNHEY and CDR2 as SMNVEV (reference sequence). Between the trimmed V and J ends, which lost 8 bases and 0 bases, there was a span of 17 bases. The CDR3 spans 16 residues. The CDR3 DNA reads as TGTGCCAGCGGCCCGTTGACGGACAGCTCTGGAAACACCATATATTTT. This encodes CASGPLTDSSGNTIYF.

This rearrangement joins TRBV15 to TRBJ1-1, with D maybe TRBD1 (6 bases). Germline CDR1 is LNHNV and CDR2 is YYDKDF (reference sequence). V lost 0 bases to trimming and J lost 1 base, with 12 bases between them. This CDR3 comprises 16 residues. CDR3 sequence: CATSRDFYRENTEAFF. Here the CDR3 DNA reads TGTGCCACCAGCAGAGATTTCTACAGGGAGAACACTGAAGCTTTCTTT.

The V and J genes are TRBV11-3 and TRBJ2-1; the match to TRBD2 covers 10 bases. Germline values: CDR1 SGHNT, CDR2 YENEEA. The CDR3 sequence is 15 residues long. With V trimmed by 5 bases and J by 8 bases, 9 bases remained unmatched. The CDR3 loop is CASSQRAGGPDEQFF. Written as DNA, the CDR3 is TGTGCCAGCAGCCAAAGAGCGGGGGGGCCGGATGAGCAGTTCTTC.

The chain employs TRBV5-1 and TRBJ2-3, with D possibly matching TRBD1 (5 bases). V lost 5 bases, J lost 2 bases, and 6 bases lay in between. The CDR3 runs to 12 residues. Per the germline V gene, CDR1 is SGHRS and CDR2 is YFSETQ. CDR3 DNA sequence: TGCGCCAGCAGACAGGACACAGATACGCAGTATTTT. Its protein is CASRQDTDTQYF.

J is TRBJ1-1 and V is TRBV3-1 (or the pseudogene TRBV3-2); D call uncertain. Per germline, CDR1 LGHDT and CDR2 YNNKEL (reference sequence). The CDR3 loop spans 14 amino acids. With 5 bases removed from V and 1 base from J, the gap between germline ends came to 11 bases. In DNA form, the CDR3 reads TGTGCCAGCAGCTCAAGACTGGAGAACACTGAAGCTTTCTTT. It codes for CASSSRLENTEAFF.

The chain links TRBV9 to TRBJ2-5; 8 bases match TRBD2. J lost 1 base, V lost 2 bases, and 10 bases had no gene match. The CDR3 is 17 residues long. Germline CDR1 SGDLS, CDR2 YYNGEE. CDR3: CASSVAPQRGTQETQYF. The DNA of the CDR3 is TGTGCCAGCAGCGTTGCCCCCCAGCGGGGGACCCAAGAGACCCAGTACTTC.

The rearrangement uses TRBV9 and TRBJ2-1; 9 bases fit TRBD2. This CDR3 is 15 amino acids long. Unmatched junction bases numbered 7, after V lost 4 bases and J lost 5 bases. Per the germline V gene, CDR1 is SGDLS and CDR2 is YYNGEE. CDR3 coding DNA: TGTGCCAGCAGCTCAGAGGCGGGGGGGCACAATGAGCAGTTCTTC. It is translated as CASSSEAGGHNEQFF.